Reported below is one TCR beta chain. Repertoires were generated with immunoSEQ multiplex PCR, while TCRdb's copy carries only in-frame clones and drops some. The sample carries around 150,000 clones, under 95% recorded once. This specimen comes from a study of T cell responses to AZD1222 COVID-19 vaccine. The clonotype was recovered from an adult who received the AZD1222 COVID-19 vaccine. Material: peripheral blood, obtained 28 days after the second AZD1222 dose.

DNA for the CDR3: TGTGCCAGCAGTCCAAACTTGGCGGGGACCTACGAGCAGTACTTC. It encodes CASSPNLAGTYEQYF. This chain connects TRBV6-2 or TRBV6-3 to TRBJ2-7; D is perhaps TRBD2 (6 bases). CDR1 is MNHEY and CDR2 is SVGEGT in the germline V gene. V lost 5 bases and J lost 2, with 16 bases in between. The CDR3 spans 15 residues.